A single sample is the source of the 23 T cell receptor beta chains below, sequenced in a study of T cells in Graves' hyperthyroidism and ophthalmopathy. Authors of the study amplified TCR beta CDR3 regions from RNA transcripts. TCR CDR3 underwent first-round RT-PCR with the HTBI primer set. TCRdb fed the multiplex PCR reads into MiXCR, producing one record per CDR3 protein. Here the sample spans hundreds of thousands of distinct CDR3 sequences, roughly a sixth being singletons. Sequencing was performed on blood. Receptors were obtained from a woman aged 45-60 years with Graves' hyperthyroidism that later progressed to Graves' ophthalmopathy.

A note on this clonotype: This may arise from a read error, as a much more abundant clone is one base away. Written as DNA, the CDR3 is TGTGCCAGCAGTGAGAGACAGGGATCAGACAATGAGCAGTTCTTC. Its protein is CASSERQGSDNEQFF. This chain joins TRBV6-1 and TRBJ2-1, with 7 bases fitting TRBD1. CDR1 MNHNS and CDR2 SASEGT come from the germline V gene. The CDR3 is 15 amino acids. V was pared by 3 bases and J by 5 bases, with 7 bases of the junction left unmatched.

This clonotype was detected ten times or more. This sequence joins TRBV7-2 and TRBJ2-1; no firm D call. Trimming took off 1 base at V and 5 bases at J, with 9 bases between the two ends. The CDR3 consists of 14 residues. Germline V gene sequence: CDR1 SGHTA, CDR2 FQGNSA. CDR3 sequence (DNA): TGTGCCAGCAGCTTAGGGGCGGAGAACAATGAGCAGTTCTTC. Translated, it gives CASSLGAENNEQFF.

A note on this clonotype: A read error may account for a junction end that differs from germline. The J gene is TRBJ1-5, the V gene TRBV5-1; D uncertain. The CDR3 loop spans 14 amino acids. Germline V gives CDR1 SGHRS, CDR2 YFSETQ. The CDR3 reads CASSLEGLNQPRHF. Written as DNA, the CDR3 is TGCGCCAGCAGCTTGGAAGGACTCAATCAGCCCCGGCATTTT.

This clonotype appeared many times. The chain recombines TRBV27 with TRBJ1-5; D is uncertain. Germline V lookup: CDR1 MNHEY, CDR2 SMNVEV (reference sequence). V dropped 5 bases and J dropped 5 bases, with 19 bases sitting between them. There are 16 residues in the CDR3. CDR3 nucleotides: TGTGCCAGCAGTCAAAGGGCCTTTTTTCTGGATCAGCCCCAGCATTTT. Protein: CASSQRAFFLDQPQHF.

The genes are TRBV7-2 and TRBJ2-5; 14 bases map to TRBD2. Germline CDR1 is SGHTA and CDR2 is FQGNSA. J lost 4 bases, V lost 5 bases, and 9 bases had no gene match. This CDR3 is built from 17 residues. This chain's CDR3 is CASSQTSGGALGETQYF. The CDR3 DNA reads as TGTGCCAGCAGCCAGACTAGCGGGGGGGCCTTGGGAGAGACCCAGTACTTC.

The J gene is TRBJ1-1, the V gene TRBV7-9, with TRBD1 as a possible D gene (6 bases). This CDR3 is 12 amino acids long. The V gene's germline CDR1 is SEHNR and CDR2 FQNEAQ (reference sequence). V was shortened by 7 bases and J by 7 bases, with 13 bases between the two germline ends. The CDR3 loop is CASTGQWGEAFF. CDR3 DNA sequence: TGTGCCAGCACCGGACAGTGGGGTGAAGCTTTCTTT.

This sequence joins TRBV9 and TRBJ1-1; D call uncertain. The germline V and J ends were trimmed by 3 bases and 3 bases, with 12 bases remaining between them. Germline values: CDR1 SGDLS, CDR2 YYNGEE. This CDR3 has 14 residues. As DNA, the CDR3 is TGTGCCAGCAGCGCACAGTTTGTGGACACTGAAGCTTTCTTT. It codes for CASSAQFVDTEAFF.

This sequence joins TRBV20-1 and TRBJ1-5; D remains ambiguous. The CDR3 extends over 15 amino acids. V was trimmed by 1 base and J by 0 bases, leaving 10 bases between them. Germline values: CDR1 DFQATT, CDR2 SNEGSKA (reference sequence). The CDR3 protein is CSARATLYSNQPQHF. The CDR3 DNA follows: TGCAGTGCTAGAGCCACTCTCTATAGCAATCAGCCCCAGCATTTT.

This clonotype was found many times. The gene calls are TRBV13 and TRBJ1-2; a weak D match, TRBD1 (5 bases). The germline V gene encodes CDR1 PRHDT and CDR2 FYEKMQ (reference sequence). Trimming removed 5 bases at V and 7 bases at J, with 20 bases between. The CDR3 contains 15 residues. The DNA of the CDR3 is TGTGCCAGCAGCACAGCCGGGACGGACCACGCTGGCTACACCTTC. It yields the protein CASSTAGTDHAGYTF.

This clonotype has a count of ten or more. The chain uses TRBV3-1 and TRBJ1-2; D unclear. Germline V gene data show CDR1 as LGHDT and CDR2 as YNNKEL (reference sequence). The CDR3 consists of 14 residues. V was clipped by 0 bases and J by 7 bases, with 12 bases between them. The CDR3 reads CASSQDRRAGGYTF. DNA for the CDR3: TGTGCCAGCAGCCAAGATCGGCGGGCCGGTGGCTACACCTTC.

This clonotype was recorded many times. The J gene is TRBJ2-7, the V gene TRBV12-3 or TRBV12-4; 11 nucleotides align to TRBD2. The length of the CDR3 is 14 residues. V shed 3 bases and J 3 bases; nucleotides not matched to a gene: 1. CDR3 amino acids: CASSFGLAGYEQYF. For the CDR3, the DNA is TGTGCCAGCAGTTTCGGACTAGCGGGCTACGAGCAGTACTTC.

This clonotype was seen only a few times. The V call is TRBV20-1, the J call TRBJ2-4; 10 bases are a match to TRBD1. The germline gives CDR1 DFQATT, CDR2 SNEGSKA (reference sequence). The V and J ends lost 5 bases and 3 bases, in that order; junction bases with no gene match: 4. There are 14 residues in the CDR3. The chain's CDR3 is CSAGTGDVKNIQYF. The CDR3, as DNA: TGCAGTGCTGGGACAGGGGATGTCAAAAACATTCAGTACTTC.

This clonotype was counted many times. This chain links TRBV5-1 with TRBJ1-1; 7 bases map to TRBD1. With 3 bases clipped from V and 0 bases from J, the junction kept 2 bases outside the gene matches. This CDR3 contains 14 residues. Germline V CDR1 and CDR2: SGHRS, YFSETQ. The CDR3 loop is CASSYGTVNTEAFF. DNA of the CDR3: TGCGCCAGCAGCTACGGGACAGTGAACACTGAAGCTTTCTTT.

This clonotype was seen ten or more times. CDR3: CASSTTRGSETQYF. As DNA, the CDR3 is TGTGCCAGCAGCACTACTCGGGGGTCCGAGACCCAGTACTTC. The chain recombines TRBV11-2 with TRBJ2-5, with a weak D call TRBD2 (6 bases). This CDR3 spans 14 amino acids. Germline lookup yields CDR1 SGHAT and CDR2 FQNNGV. V lost 5 bases and J lost 5, with 15 bases in between.

Comment on this clonotype: At one end, the junction sequence differs from germline, possibly due to a read error. The rearrangement links TRBV20-1 to TRBJ1-1; the match to TRBD1 covers 9 bases. The CDR3 spans 11 residues. Per germline, CDR1 DFQATT and CDR2 SNEGSKA (reference sequence). The CDR3 DNA reads TGCAGTGCTCGACCCGGGGACAGGGCCCTCTTT. Encoded protein: CSARPGDRALF.

The chain carries TRBV27 and TRBJ2-2, with 8 bases matching TRBD1. Germline CDR1 reads MNHEY; CDR2 reads SMNVEV (reference sequence). The CDR3 extends over 14 amino acids. J was trimmed by 6 bases and V by 6 bases; bases with no gene match: 6. The CDR3 spells CASRSGGSAGELFF. The CDR3, as DNA: TGTGCCAGCAGATCAGGGGGCAGTGCCGGGGAGCTGTTTTTT.

This clonotype was recorded a few times. The rearrangement links TRBV7-6 to TRBJ2-3; D possibly corresponds to TRBD1 (6 bases). Between the trimmed V and J ends, which lost 4 bases and 4 bases, there was a span of 21 bases. Germline V CDR1 and CDR2: SGHVS, FNYEAQ. The CDR3 has 17 amino acids. CDR3: CASSYLTGQRGADTQYF. The CDR3 DNA is TGTGCCAGCAGCTACCTAACAGGGCAGAGGGGCGCAGATACGCAGTATTTT.

The rearrangement joins TRBV7-2 to TRBJ2-3; D ambiguous. The V end lost 4 bases, the J end lost 2 bases, and 13 bases lay between the germline ends. The CDR3 is 15 amino acids. Germline CDR1 is SGHTA and CDR2 is FQGNSA. The CDR3 is CASSSRRIVTDTQYF. CDR3 in DNA: TGTGCCAGCAGCTCCAGACGGATTGTCACAGATACGCAGTATTTT. The full variable domain, its missing parts supplied by reference TRBV7-2 and TRBJ2-3, is GAGVSQSPSNKVTEKGKDVELRCDPISGHTALYWYRQSLGQGLEFLIYFQGNSAPDKSGLPSDRFSAERTGGSVSTLTIQRTQQEDSAVYLCASSSRRIVTDTQYFGPGTRLTVL.

The chain employs TRBV6-1 and TRBJ2-2; 13 bases agree with TRBD2. CDR1 MNHNS and CDR2 SASEGT come from the germline V gene. The V segment lost 5 bases and the J segment 6 bases; nucleotides outside the gene matches: 3. There are 15 residues in the CDR3. CDR3 sequence: CASSRGTSGAGELFF. The CDR3 nucleotides read TGTGCCAGCAGTAGAGGGACTAGCGGGGCCGGGGAGCTGTTTTTT.

This clonotype was counted only a few times. The chain employs TRBV10-1 and TRBJ2-1; 7 bases line up with TRBD2. The V gene end was trimmed by 2 bases and the J gene end by 5 bases; junction bases not matched to a gene: 3. Germline-derived CDR1 and CDR2 are WNHNN and SYGVQD (reference sequence). The length of the CDR3 is 14 residues. The DNA for the CDR3 is TGCGCCAGCAGTGAGCCAGGGAGGGACAATGAGCAGTTCTTC. This translates into CASSEPGRDNEQFF.

The V call is TRBV4-1, the J call TRBJ2-1; 7 bases match TRBD1. Losses at the gene ends were 5 bases for V and 4 bases for J; bases not matched to a gene: 8. The germline gives CDR1 MGHRA, CDR2 YSYEKL. The CDR3 has 15 residues. Written as DNA, the CDR3 is TGCGCCAGCAGCTTTACCGGGACAGCTTACAATGAGCAGTTCTTC. Translating it yields CASSFTGTAYNEQFF.

This clonotype was seen ten or more times. This sequence joins TRBV15 and TRBJ2-7; D unclear. The germline CDR1 and CDR2 sequences are LNHNV and YYDKDF (reference sequence). V gave up 4 bases and J gave up 7 bases, with 17 bases separating them. The CDR3 has 14 residues. CDR3 sequence reads: CATSTTVPGFEQYF. As DNA, the CDR3 is TGTGCCACCAGCACGACCGTCCCTGGGTTTGAGCAGTACTTC.

The CDR3 bases are TGTGCCAGCAGCCTCGGGACTCCATCGAATTCACCCCTCCACTTT. As protein: CASSLGTPSNSPLHF. V usage is TRBV5-8 and J usage is TRBJ1-6; tentatively, D is TRBD1 (5 bases). The germline gives CDR1 SGHTS, CDR2 YDEGEE. This CDR3 region has 15 residues. V lost 4 bases and J lost 7, with 15 bases in between.